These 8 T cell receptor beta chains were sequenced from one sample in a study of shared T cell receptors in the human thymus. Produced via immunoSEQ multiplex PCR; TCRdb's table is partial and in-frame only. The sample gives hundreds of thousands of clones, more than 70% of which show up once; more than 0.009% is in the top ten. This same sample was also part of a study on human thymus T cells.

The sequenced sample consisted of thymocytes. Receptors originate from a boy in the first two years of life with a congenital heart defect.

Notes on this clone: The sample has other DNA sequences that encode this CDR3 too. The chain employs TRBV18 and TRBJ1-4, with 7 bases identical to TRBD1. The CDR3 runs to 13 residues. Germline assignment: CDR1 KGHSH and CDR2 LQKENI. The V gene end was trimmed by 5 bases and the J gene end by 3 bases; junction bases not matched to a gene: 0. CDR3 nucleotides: TGTGCCAGCTCAGGGACAGCTAATGAAAAACTGTTTTTT. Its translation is CASSGTANEKLFF.

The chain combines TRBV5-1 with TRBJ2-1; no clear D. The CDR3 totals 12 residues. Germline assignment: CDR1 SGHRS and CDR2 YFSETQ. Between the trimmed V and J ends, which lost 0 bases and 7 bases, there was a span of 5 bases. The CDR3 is CASSLDTNEQFF. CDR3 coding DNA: TGCGCCAGCAGCTTGGATACTAATGAGCAGTTCTTC.

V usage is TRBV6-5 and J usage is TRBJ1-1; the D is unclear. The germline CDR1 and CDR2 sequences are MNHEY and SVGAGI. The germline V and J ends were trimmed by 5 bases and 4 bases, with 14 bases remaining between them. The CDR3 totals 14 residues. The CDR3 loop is CASSPGLGSTEAFF. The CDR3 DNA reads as TGTGCCAGCAGTCCGGGATTAGGGTCCACTGAAGCTTTCTTT.

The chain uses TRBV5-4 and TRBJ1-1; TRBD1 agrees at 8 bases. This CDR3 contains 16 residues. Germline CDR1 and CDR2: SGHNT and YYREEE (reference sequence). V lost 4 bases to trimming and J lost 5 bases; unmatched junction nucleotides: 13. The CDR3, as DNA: TGTGCCAGCAGCCACAACAAAGGACAGGGCCGTACTGAAGCTTTCTTT. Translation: CASSHNKGQGRTEAFF.

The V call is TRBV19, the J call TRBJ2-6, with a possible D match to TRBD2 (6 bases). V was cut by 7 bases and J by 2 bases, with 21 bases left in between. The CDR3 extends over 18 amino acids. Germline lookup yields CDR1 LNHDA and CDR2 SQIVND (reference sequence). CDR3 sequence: CASNRPGGGSAGANVLTF. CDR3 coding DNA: TGTGCCAGTAACCGACCGGGTGGGGGGTCCGCTGGGGCCAACGTCCTGACTTTC.

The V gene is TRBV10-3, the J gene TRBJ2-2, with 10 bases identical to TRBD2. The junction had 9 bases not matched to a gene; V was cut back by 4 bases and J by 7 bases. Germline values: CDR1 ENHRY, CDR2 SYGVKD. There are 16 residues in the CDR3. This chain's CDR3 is CAISASLAGEGGELFF. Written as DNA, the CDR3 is TGTGCCATCAGTGCGAGTCTAGCGGGAGAGGGCGGGGAGCTGTTTTTT.

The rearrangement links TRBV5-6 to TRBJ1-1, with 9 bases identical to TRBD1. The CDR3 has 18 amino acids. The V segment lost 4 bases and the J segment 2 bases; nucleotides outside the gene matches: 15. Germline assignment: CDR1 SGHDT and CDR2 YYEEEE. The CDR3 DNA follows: TGTGCCAGCAGCACGAGGGGGACAGGGCGAACACTCAACACTGAAGCTTTCTTT. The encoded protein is CASSTRGTGRTLNTEAFF. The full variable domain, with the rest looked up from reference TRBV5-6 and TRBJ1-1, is DAGVTQSPTHLIKTRGQQVTLRCSPKSGHDTVSWYQQALGQGPQFIFQYYEEEERQRGNFPDRFSGHQFPNYSSELNVNALLLGDSALYLCASSTRGTGRTLNTEAFFGQGTRLTVV.

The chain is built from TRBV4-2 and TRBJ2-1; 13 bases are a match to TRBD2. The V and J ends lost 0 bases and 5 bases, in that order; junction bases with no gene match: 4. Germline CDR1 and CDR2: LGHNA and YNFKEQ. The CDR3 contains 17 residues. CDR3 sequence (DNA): TGTGCCAGCAGCCAAGATACTACTAGCGGGGGGGACAATGAGCAGTTCTTC. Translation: CASSQDTTSGGDNEQFF.